Presented here are 20 T cell receptor beta chains from one specimen sequenced in a study of T-cell memory formation after mild COVID-19. MiXCR was run by TCRdb on the 5' RACE reads, yielding one entry per CDR3 protein. The sample carries roughly 300,000 distinct CDR3 sequences, around 15% recorded once. Source material: PBMCs or a T cell subset sorted from them (not recorded which). The receptor source for this set is a man between 18 and 29 years old who had mild COVID-19 (a few samples of this study predate the infection). Cell type and time point are not known.

This clonotype was found a few times. The V and J genes are TRBV18 and TRBJ2-2; D remains unclear. V gave up 2 bases and J gave up 7 bases, with 11 bases separating them. Looked up from germline, CDR1 is KGHSH and CDR2 is LQKENI. The CDR3 has 14 residues. The CDR3 bases are TGTGCCAGCTCACCAAAAGGGTTCAACGGGGAGCTGTTTTTT. Protein: CASSPKGFNGELFF.

The V call is TRBV4-2, the J call TRBJ2-1; tentatively, D is TRBD1 or TRBD2 (6 bases each). The V end was cut by 1 base, the J end by 6 bases, with 16 bases between. Per the germline V gene, CDR1 is LGHNA and CDR2 is YNFKEQ. The CDR3 sequence is 16 residues long. DNA of the CDR3: TGTGCCAGCAGCCAAGTTGGGTGGGGGGCGGTCAATGAGCAGTTCTTC. This gives the protein CASSQVGWGAVNEQFF.

This clonotype came up a few times. V and J are TRBV7-6 and TRBJ1-4, with D perhaps matching TRBD1 (6 bases). V lost 5 bases, J lost 8 bases, and 18 bases lay in between. This CDR3 contains 15 residues. Germline assignment: CDR1 SGHVS and CDR2 FNYEAQ. CDR3 nucleotides: TGTGCCAGCAGCCCCTCCTGGGGGGGCGTAGAAAAACTGTTTTTT. This codes for CASSPSWGGVEKLFF. The whole variable domain, remainder taken from reference TRBV7-6 and TRBJ1-4, is GAGVSQSPRYKVTKRGQDVALRCDPISGHVSLYWYRQALGQGPEFLTYFNYEAQQDKSGLPNDRFSAERPEGSISTLTIQRTEQRDSAMYRCASSPSWGGVEKLFFGSGTQLSVL.

The chain recombines TRBV20-1 with TRBJ2-3; no reliable D call. From germline, CDR1 is DFQATT and CDR2 SNEGSKA (reference sequence). This CDR3 has 13 amino acids. The CDR3 region has the DNA TGCAGCTATAGGCCCACCGGCACAGATACGCAGTATTTT. Residues: CSYRPTGTDTQYF.

In this sample, this clonotype turned up a few times. The chain employs TRBV7-8 and TRBJ2-2, with D unclear. V lost 1 base and J lost 6, with 15 bases in between. The CDR3 runs to 16 residues. Germline V gene sequence: CDR1 SGHVS, CDR2 FQNEAQ. CDR3 sequence (DNA): TGTGCCAGCAGCTTAGGGTCGACGGGCTCGTCCGGGGAGCTGTTTTTT. Translated: CASSLGSTGSSGELFF. The whole variable domain, remainder taken from reference TRBV7-8 and TRBJ2-2, is GAGVSQSPRYKVAKRGQDVALRCDPISGHVSLFWYQQALGQGPEFLTYFQNEAQLDKSGLPSDRFFAERPEGSVSTLKIQRTQQEDSAVYLCASSLGSTGSSGELFFGEGSRLTVL.

This chain joins TRBV10-3 and TRBJ1-6, with a weak D call TRBD1 (6 bases). V gave up 8 bases and J gave up 7 bases, with 9 bases separating them. CDR3 length: 12 amino acids. Germline values: CDR1 ENHRY, CDR2 SYGVKD. The CDR3 is CAIGQSNSPLHF. CDR3 sequence (DNA): TGTGCCATCGGACAGTCGAATTCACCCCTCCACTTT.

The table lists this clonotype with many counts. CDR3 residues: CASSVGQGGIGELFF. The CDR3, as DNA: TGCGCCAGCAGCGTGGGACAGGGAGGGATCGGGGAGCTGTTTTTT. The J gene is TRBJ2-2, the V gene TRBV5-1; TRBD1 matches at 9 bases. Germline values: CDR1 SGHRS, CDR2 YFSETQ. The CDR3 runs to 15 residues. V was clipped by 4 bases and J by 7 bases; unmatched bases: 8.

Remarks on this clonotype: Germline is not matched at one junction end, which may reflect a read error. This sequence joins TRBV7-7 and TRBJ2-3; TRBD1 matches 8 bases. Germline-derived CDR1 and CDR2 are SSHAT and FNYEAQ (reference sequence). This CDR3 is 16 amino acids long. Written as DNA, the CDR3 is TGTGCTAGCAGCGCTGGGTGGGACAGGCGCACAGATACGCAGTATTTT. This gives the protein CASSAGWDRRTDTQYF. The entire variable domain, with the rest obtained from reference TRBV7-7 and TRBJ2-3, is as follows: GAGVSQSPRYKVTKRGQDVTLRCDPISSHATLYWYQQALGQGPEFLTYFNYEAQPDKSGLPSDRFSAERPEGSISTLTIQRTEQRDSAMYRCASSAGWDRRTDTQYFGPGTRLTVL.

The sample holds a few counts of this clonotype. The rearrangement links TRBV11-2 to TRBJ2-3; D not certain. From germline, CDR1 is SGHAT and CDR2 FQNNGV. The CDR3 is made up of 13 amino acids. The V and J ends lost 5 bases and 4 bases respectively, with 10 bases between them. The CDR3 loop reads CASSPRRPDTQYF. The CDR3 DNA reads TGTGCCAGCAGCCCCAGACGCCCAGATACGCAGTATTTT.

This clonotype turned up a few times. The chain joins TRBV6-5 to TRBJ2-2, with a possible D match to TRBD1 (6 bases). CDR1 MNHEY and CDR2 SVGAGI come from the germline V gene. The CDR3 is 16 amino acids. The V and J ends lost 0 bases and 5 bases respectively, with 13 bases between them. The CDR3: CASSYSRVGATGELFF. The CDR3 DNA follows: TGTGCCAGCAGTTACTCGAGAGTGGGGGCAACCGGGGAGCTGTTTTTT.

This clonotype turned up a few times. The J gene is TRBJ2-3, the V gene TRBV13; D may match TRBD1 or TRBD2 (5 bases each). This CDR3 is built from 15 residues. V lost 2 bases and J 2 bases, leaving 11 bases between the germline ends. Germline CDR1 PRHDT, CDR2 FYEKMQ (reference sequence). The CDR3 bases are TGTGCCAGCAGCTTATGGGGACCGAACACAGATACGCAGTATTTT. Amino acids: CASSLWGPNTDTQYF. Looking up the rest from reference TRBV13 and TRBJ2-3 gives the full variable domain: AAGVIQSPRHLIKEKRETATLKCYPIPRHDTVYWYQQGPGQDPQFLISFYEKMQSDKGSIPDRFSAQQFSDYHSELNMSSLELGDSALYFCASSLWGPNTDTQYFGPGTRLTVL.

This clonotype was counted between two and nine times. The chain carries TRBV6-5 and TRBJ2-3, with D perhaps TRBD1 or TRBD2 (5 bases each). Germline CDR1 reads MNHEY; CDR2 reads SVGAGI. Deletions cut 5 bases from V and 2 bases from J, with 14 bases between. There are 15 residues in the CDR3. The CDR3, as DNA: TGTGCCAGCAGTGGGACCTCTACCTACACAGATACGCAGTATTTT. This translates into CASSGTSTYTDTQYF.

This chain connects TRBV28 to TRBJ2-7; D possibly corresponds to TRBD1 (6 bases). CDR1 and CDR2 from the germline V gene are MDHEN and SYDVKM. Trimming cost V 3 bases and J 6 bases, with 12 bases left between them. The CDR3 is made up of 13 amino acids. Written as DNA, the CDR3 is TGTGCCAGCAGTTTGAGGCAGGGGCTCGAGCAGTACGTC. This codes for CASSLRQGLEQYV.

This clonotype was counted many times. The V call is TRBV28, the J call TRBJ2-7, with 9 bases matching TRBD1. V shed 4 bases, J shed 4 bases, and the junction held 8 bases outside the gene matches. The CDR3 is made up of 15 amino acids. Germline CDR1 reads MDHEN; CDR2 reads SYDVKM. Written as DNA, the CDR3 is TGTGCCAGCAGTTCAGGACAGGGGCCCCTATACGAGCAGTACGTC. Amino acids: CASSSGQGPLYEQYV.

This clonotype was observed a handful of times. The chain recombines TRBV4-3 with TRBJ2-2; TRBD1 is a possible D gene (6 bases). V shed 4 bases and J shed 1 base, with 13 bases lying between them. Germline V gene sequence: CDR1 LGHNA, CDR2 YSLEER. The CDR3 runs 16 residues. DNA for the CDR3: TGCGCCAGCAGCCCAGGGGCGGGCCTGAACACCGGGGAGCTGTTTTTT. Translating it yields CASSPGAGLNTGELFF.

In this sample, this clonotype turned up a few times. The gene calls are TRBV11-2 and TRBJ2-5; TRBD1 aligns across 9 bases. The CDR3 runs to 15 residues. Germline lookup yields CDR1 SGHAT and CDR2 FQNNGV. V lost 0 bases, J lost 6 bases, and 5 bases stayed unmatched. The CDR3 nucleotides are TGTGCCAGCAGCTTAGATCGACAGGGGGTGCAGACCCAGTACTTC. Protein sequence: CASSLDRQGVQTQYF.

This clonotype was observed a few times. V gene TRBV7-6 combines with J gene TRBJ1-1; a possible D gene is TRBD1 (5 bases). Germline assignment: CDR1 SGHVS and CDR2 FNYEAQ. Between the trimmed V and J ends, which lost 5 bases and 5 bases, there was a span of 12 bases. This CDR3 is 13 amino acids long. CDR3 in DNA: TGTGCCAGCAGCCTCCGGGCAGGGACTGAAGCTTTCTTT. Its translation: CASSLRAGTEAFF. Full variable domain (missing parts from reference TRBV7-6 and TRBJ1-1): GAGVSQSPRYKVTKRGQDVALRCDPISGHVSLYWYRQALGQGPEFLTYFNYEAQQDKSGLPNDRFSAERPEGSISTLTIQRTEQRDSAMYRCASSLRAGTEAFFGQGTRLTVV.

This clonotype was recorded many times. The chain carries TRBV7-9 and TRBJ1-4; D unresolved. The germline gives CDR1 SEHNR, CDR2 FQNEAQ (reference sequence). V gave up 5 bases and J gave up 7 bases, with 2 bases separating them. This CDR3 is 10 amino acids long. The CDR3 here is CASSGEKLFF. In DNA, the CDR3 is TGTGCCAGCAGCGGTGAAAAACTGTTTTTT.

This clonotype was observed a handful of times. This rearrangement joins TRBV24-1 to TRBJ1-1, with D hard to call. CDR1 and CDR2 from the germline V gene are KGHDR and SFDVKD. Trimming shortened V by 4 bases and J by 0 bases, and 5 bases separated the two germline ends. The CDR3 contains 13 residues. The CDR3 loop is CATSDYMNTEAFF. Here the CDR3 DNA reads TGTGCCACCAGTGACTACATGAACACTGAAGCTTTCTTT.

This clonotype was counted ten times or more. This chain uses TRBV6-5 with TRBJ2-5; 10 positions agree with TRBD2. The V and J ends lost 2 bases and 5 bases, in that order; junction bases with no gene match: 2. The CDR3 totals 14 residues. Germline V gene sequence: CDR1 MNHEY, CDR2 SVGAGI. In nucleotides, the CDR3 is TGTGCCAGCAGTTACAGCGGGGGGGGGGAGACCCAGTACTTC. This gives the protein CASSYSGGGETQYF.